The entry below describes one T cell receptor (beta chain). Original handling: Reference gene primer amplification yielded estimated nucleated cell counts. Here immunoSEQ multiplex PCR was the method, and the copy in TCRdb shows in-frame clones only, minus some. V, J and clone size are taken as reported in that table, and D and trimming were inferred from the DNA itself. The table shows over 150,000 clones, with about 79% occurring only once. Trimming removed 6 bases from V and 6 bases from J; junction bases left unmatched: 10. The germline V gene has CDR1 MGHDK and CDR2 SYGVNS. The CDR3 is 14 residues long. This sample is drawn from a study of blood T cell repertoires in COVID-19.

This receptor was taken from a woman between 65 and 79 years old with acute or convalescent COVID-19. Input material: peripheral blood. The chain is built from TRBV25-1 and TRBJ2-7, with 8 bases that match TRBD2. In DNA, the CDR3 is TGTGCCAGCAGCGAAGCGGGGGAGTTTGGCGAGCAGTACTTC. This translates into CASSEAGEFGEQYF.